The 2 T cell receptor beta chains below come from one sample, sequenced in a study of shared clonotypes between healthy human individuals. Using immunoSEQ multiplex PCR, the repertoire was profiled, and TCRdb retains in-frame clones only, with some absent. The sample consists of approximately 2,000,000 clones, around 95% of them appearing once. CD8 cells regarded as naive lacked CD45RO, were positively chosen for CCR7, and omitted terminally differentiated effector memory CD45RA+ cells. The specimen was naive CD8+ T cells from PBMCs. Receptors were obtained from a man aged 18 to 35 in good health. Some clones in this sample may be carry-over from other donors' samples.

This chain links TRBV10-3 with TRBJ2-1, with D possibly being TRBD1 (6 bases). The germline V gene has CDR1 ENHRY and CDR2 SYGVKD. The CDR3 is made up of 16 amino acids. V was clipped by 5 bases and J by 8 bases, with 22 bases between them. CDR3 sequence (DNA): TGTGCCATCAGTCCCAGAAGTCAAGCAGCAGGGGATGAGCAGTTCTTC. Its protein product is CAISPRSQAAGDEQFF.

This chain links TRBV10-3 with TRBJ2-1; D possibly matches TRBD1 or TRBD2 (5 bases each). The V end lost 4 bases, the J end lost 8 bases, and 12 bases lay between the germline ends. The CDR3 runs 13 residues. Germline V gene sequence: CDR1 ENHRY, CDR2 SYGVKD. CDR3 coding DNA: TGTGCCATCAGTGTACGGGACGGGGATGAGCAGTTCTTC. As protein: CAISVRDGDEQFF.